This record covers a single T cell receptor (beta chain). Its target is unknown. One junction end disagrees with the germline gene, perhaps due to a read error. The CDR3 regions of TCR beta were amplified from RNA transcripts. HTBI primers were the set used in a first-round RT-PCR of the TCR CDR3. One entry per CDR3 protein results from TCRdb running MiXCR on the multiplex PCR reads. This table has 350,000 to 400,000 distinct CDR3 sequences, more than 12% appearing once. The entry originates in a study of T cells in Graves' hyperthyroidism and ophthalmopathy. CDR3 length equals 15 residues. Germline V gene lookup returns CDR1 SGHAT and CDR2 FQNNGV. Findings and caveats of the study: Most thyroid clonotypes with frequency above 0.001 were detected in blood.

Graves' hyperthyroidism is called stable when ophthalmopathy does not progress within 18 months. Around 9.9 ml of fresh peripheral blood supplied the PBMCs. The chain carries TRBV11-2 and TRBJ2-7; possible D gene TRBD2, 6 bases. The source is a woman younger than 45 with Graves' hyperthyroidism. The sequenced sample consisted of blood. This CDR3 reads CVSSLSLGSSYEQYF. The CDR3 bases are TGTGTCAGCAGCTTATCCCTCGGGAGCTCCTACGAGCAGTACTTC.